The present T cell receptor (beta chain) was sequenced within a study of cytomegalovirus exposure and HLA in healthy donors. Study findings and constraints: Analysis was performed later, and it showed HLA-associated TCR beta chains to be more clonally expanded than equally common others. Associated with cytomegalovirus, according to the listing, were 150 to 200 TCR beta chains. Within an earlier analysis, most TCR beta V segments proved productive either about 90% or about 30% of the time.

To note about this clone: Its antigen is still unknown. This same CDR3 is encoded by further DNA sequences in the sample.

CDR1 is MNHEY, CDR2 SMNVEV, per germline (reference sequence). This CDR3 spans 12 amino acids. Germline trimming cut 2 bases from V and 8 bases from J; bases unmatched to any gene: 0. PCR was performed using 60 Vbeta and 13 Jbeta primers. Repertoires were generated with immunoSEQ multiplex PCR, while TCRdb's copy carries only in-frame clones and drops some. The sample holds about 150,000 clones. This sequence joins TRBV27 and TRBJ1-1, with 9 bases aligning to TRBD1. The sequence was collected from a woman between 45 and 65 years old in good health and CMV-seronegative. Sequenced sample: PBMCs. In DNA form, the CDR3 reads TGTGCCAGCAGTTTAACAGGGGGCGAAGCTTTCTTT. Translation gives CASSLTGGEAFF.